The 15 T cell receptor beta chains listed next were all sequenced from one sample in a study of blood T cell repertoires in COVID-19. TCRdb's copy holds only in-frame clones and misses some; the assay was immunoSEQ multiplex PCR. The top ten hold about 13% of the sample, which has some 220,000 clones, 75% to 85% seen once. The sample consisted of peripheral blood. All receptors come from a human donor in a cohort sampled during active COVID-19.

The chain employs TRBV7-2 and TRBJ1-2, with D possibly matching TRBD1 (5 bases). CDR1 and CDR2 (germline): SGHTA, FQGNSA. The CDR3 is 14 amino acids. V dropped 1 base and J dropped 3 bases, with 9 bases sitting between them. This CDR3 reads CASSLEQADYGYTF. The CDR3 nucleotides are TGTGCCAGCAGCTTAGAACAGGCGGACTATGGCTACACCTTC.

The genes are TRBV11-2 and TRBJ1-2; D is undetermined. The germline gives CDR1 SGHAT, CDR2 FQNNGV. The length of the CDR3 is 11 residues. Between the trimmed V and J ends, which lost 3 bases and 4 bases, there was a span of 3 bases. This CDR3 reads CASSFGYGYTF. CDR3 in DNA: TGTGCCAGCAGCTTCGGCTATGGCTACACCTTC. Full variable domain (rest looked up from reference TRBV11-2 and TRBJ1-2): EAGVAQSPRYKIIEKRQSVAFWCNPISGHATLYWYQQILGQGPKLLIQFQNNGVVDDSQLPKDRFSAERLKGVDSTLKIQPAKLEDSAVYLCASSFGYGYTFGSGTRLTVV.

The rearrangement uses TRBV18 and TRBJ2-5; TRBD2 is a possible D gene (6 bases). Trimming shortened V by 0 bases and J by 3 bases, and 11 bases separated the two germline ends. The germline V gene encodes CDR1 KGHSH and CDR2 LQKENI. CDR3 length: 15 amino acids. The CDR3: CASSPPTGVEETQYF. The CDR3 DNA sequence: TGTGCCAGCTCACCACCTACGGGAGTCGAAGAGACCCAGTACTTC.

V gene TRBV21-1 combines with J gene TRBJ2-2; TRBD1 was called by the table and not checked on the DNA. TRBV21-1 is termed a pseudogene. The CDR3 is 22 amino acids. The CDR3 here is CASSNGVGPWTGRGANTGELFF. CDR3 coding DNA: TGTGCCAGCAGCAACGGGGTCGGCCCCTGGACAGGGCGAGGAGCGAACACCGGGGAGCTGTTTTTT.

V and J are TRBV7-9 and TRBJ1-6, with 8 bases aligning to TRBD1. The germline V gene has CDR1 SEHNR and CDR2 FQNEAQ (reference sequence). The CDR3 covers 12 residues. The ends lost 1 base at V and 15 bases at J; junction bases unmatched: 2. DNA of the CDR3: TGTGCCAGCAGCTTAGAGACAGGGGTCCTCCACTTT. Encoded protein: CASSLETGVLHF.

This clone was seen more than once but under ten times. The CDR3 DNA sequence: TGTGCCAGCAGCCGCATGAGTTATACAGCTAACTATGGCTACACCTTC. This sequence encodes CASSRMSYTANYGYTF. V gene TRBV3-1 (or the pseudogene TRBV3-2) combines with J gene TRBJ1-2, with D unresolved. Per germline, CDR1 LGHDT and CDR2 YNNKEL (reference sequence). CDR3 length equals 16 residues. V was shortened by 4 bases and J by 0 bases, with 15 bases between the two germline ends.

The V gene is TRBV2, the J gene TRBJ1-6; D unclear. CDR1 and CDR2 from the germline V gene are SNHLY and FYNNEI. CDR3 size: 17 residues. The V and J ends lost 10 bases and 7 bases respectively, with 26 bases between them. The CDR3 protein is CAISLMDGSGVNSPLHF. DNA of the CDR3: TGTGCCATCTCTCTTATGGACGGGAGTGGAGTCAATTCACCCCTCCACTTT.

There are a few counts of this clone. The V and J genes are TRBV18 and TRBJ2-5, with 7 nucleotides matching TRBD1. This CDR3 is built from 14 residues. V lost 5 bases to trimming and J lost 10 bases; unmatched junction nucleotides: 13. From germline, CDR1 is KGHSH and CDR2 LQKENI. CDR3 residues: CASSTTGDRYSQYF. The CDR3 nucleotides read TGTGCCAGCTCAACTACAGGGGACCGGTATAGCCAGTACTTC.

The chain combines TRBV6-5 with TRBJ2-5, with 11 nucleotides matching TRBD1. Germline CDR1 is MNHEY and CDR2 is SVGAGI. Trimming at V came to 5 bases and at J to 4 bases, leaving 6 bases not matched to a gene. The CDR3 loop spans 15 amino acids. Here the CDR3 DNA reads TGTGCCAGCAGTCGGACAGGGGGCGGTGGAGAGACCCAGTACTTC. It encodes CASSRTGGGGETQYF.

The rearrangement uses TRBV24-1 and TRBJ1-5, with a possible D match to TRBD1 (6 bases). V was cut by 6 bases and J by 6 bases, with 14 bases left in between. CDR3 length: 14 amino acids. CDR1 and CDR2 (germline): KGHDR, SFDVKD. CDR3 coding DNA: TGTGCCACCAGTAGTGCAGGGGAGACTCAGCCCCAGCATTTT. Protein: CATSSAGETQPQHF.

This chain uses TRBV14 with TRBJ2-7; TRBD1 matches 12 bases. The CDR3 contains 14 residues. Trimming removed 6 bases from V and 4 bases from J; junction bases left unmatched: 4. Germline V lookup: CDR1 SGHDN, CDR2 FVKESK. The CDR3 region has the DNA TGTGCCAGCAGACAGGGACAGGGGGCTTACGAGCAGTACTTC. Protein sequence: CASRQGQGAYEQYF.

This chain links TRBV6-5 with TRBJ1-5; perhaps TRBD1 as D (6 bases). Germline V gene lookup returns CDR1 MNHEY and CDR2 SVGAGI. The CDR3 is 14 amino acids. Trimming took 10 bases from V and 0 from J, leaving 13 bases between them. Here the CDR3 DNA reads TGTGCCATAAACCAGGGGAATAGCAATCAGCCCCAGCATTTT. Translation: CAINQGNSNQPQHF.

The CDR3: CASQWASTDTQYF. CDR3 DNA: TGTGCCAGCCAGTGGGCAAGCACAGATACGCAGTATTTT. The chain is built from TRBV25-1 and TRBJ2-3; D is ambiguous. V lost 8 bases, J lost 0 bases, and 9 bases lay in between. Germline CDR1 is MGHDK and CDR2 is SYGVNS. CDR3 size: 13 residues.

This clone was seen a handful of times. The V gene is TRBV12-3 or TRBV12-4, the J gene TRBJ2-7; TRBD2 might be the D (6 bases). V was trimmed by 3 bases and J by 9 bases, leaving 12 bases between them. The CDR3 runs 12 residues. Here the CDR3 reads CASSFQRGGQYF. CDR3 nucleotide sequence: TGTGCCAGCAGTTTTCAGAGGGGAGGGCAGTACTTC.

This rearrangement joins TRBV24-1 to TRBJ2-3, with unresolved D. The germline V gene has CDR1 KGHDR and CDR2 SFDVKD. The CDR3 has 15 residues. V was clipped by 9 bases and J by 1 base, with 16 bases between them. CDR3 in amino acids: CATSRSGVGTDTQYF. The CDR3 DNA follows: TGTGCCACCTCCCGGTCAGGTGTGGGCACAGATACGCAGTATTTT.